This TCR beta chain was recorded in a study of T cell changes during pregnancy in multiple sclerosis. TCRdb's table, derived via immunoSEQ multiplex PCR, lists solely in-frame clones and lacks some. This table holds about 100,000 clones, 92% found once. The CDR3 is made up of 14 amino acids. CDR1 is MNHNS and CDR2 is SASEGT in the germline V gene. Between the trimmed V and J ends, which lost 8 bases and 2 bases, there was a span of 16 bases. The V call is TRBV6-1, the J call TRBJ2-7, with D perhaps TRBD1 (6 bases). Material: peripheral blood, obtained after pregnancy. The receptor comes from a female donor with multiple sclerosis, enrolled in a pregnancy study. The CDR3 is CASRGQLDPYEQYF. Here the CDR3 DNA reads TGTGCCAGCCGAGGACAGCTGGACCCCTACGAGCAGTACTTC.